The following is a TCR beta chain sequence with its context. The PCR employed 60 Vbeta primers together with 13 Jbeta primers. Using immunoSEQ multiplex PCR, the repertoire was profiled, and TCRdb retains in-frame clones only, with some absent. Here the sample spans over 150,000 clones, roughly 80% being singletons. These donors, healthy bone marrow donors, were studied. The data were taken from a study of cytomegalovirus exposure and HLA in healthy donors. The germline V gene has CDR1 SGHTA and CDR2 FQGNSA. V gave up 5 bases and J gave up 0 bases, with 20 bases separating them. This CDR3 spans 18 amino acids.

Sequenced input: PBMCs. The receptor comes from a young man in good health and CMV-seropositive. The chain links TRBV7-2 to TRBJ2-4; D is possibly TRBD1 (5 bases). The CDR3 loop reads CASSPRRTDTLAKNIQYF. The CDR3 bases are TGTGCCAGCAGCCCCAGGCGGACGGACACACTAGCCAAAAACATTCAGTACTTC.